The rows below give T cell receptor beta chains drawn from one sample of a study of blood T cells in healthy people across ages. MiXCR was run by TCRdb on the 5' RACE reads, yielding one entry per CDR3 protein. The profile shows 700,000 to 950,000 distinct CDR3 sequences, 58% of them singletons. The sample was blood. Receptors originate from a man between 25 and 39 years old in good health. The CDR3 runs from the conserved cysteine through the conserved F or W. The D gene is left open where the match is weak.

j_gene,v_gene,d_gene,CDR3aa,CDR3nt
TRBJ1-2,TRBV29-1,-,CSVEKGDYTF,TGCAGCGTTGAAAAAGGGGACTACACCTTC
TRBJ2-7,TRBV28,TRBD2,CASSSGTSGRNEQYF,TGTGCCAGCAGTTCCGGGACTAGCGGGAGAAACGAGCAGTACTTC
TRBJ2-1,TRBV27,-,CASSLLSLALIQGSYNEQFF,TGTGCCAGCAGTTTATTATCGCTAGCGCTTATCCAGGGCTCCTACAATGAGCAGTTCTTC
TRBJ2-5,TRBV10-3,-,CAISDPGLQETQYF,TGTGCCATCAGTGATCCGGGGCTCCAAGAGACCCAGTACTTC
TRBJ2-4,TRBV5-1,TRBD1,CASSSSGTGRWEQYF,TGCGCCAGCAGCTCCTCCGGGACAGGGAGGTGGGAGCAGTACTTC
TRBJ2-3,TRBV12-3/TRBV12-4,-,CASSGEHSGASTDTQYF,TGTGCCAGCAGTGGGGAGCATAGCGGAGCTAGCACAGATACGCAGTATTTT
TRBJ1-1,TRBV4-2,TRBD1,CASSHHDREGTEAFF,TGTGCCAGCAGCCACCACGACAGGGAGGGCACTGAAGCTTTCTTT
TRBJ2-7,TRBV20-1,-,CSARGGDGPGYEQYF,TGCAGTGCTAGAGGCGGGGATGGCCCTGGGTACGAGCAGTACTTC
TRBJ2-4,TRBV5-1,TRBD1,CASSLTGDQNIQYF,TGCGCCAGCAGCTTGACAGGGGATCAAAACATTCAGTACTTC
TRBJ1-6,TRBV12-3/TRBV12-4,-,CASRTLDSPLHF,TGTGCCAGCAGGACCCTTGACTCACCCCTCCACTTT
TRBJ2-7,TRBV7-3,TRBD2,CASSPSWASGSNHEQYF,TGTGCCAGCAGCCCAAGCTGGGCTAGCGGGAGTAACCATGAGCAGTACTTC
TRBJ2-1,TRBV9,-,CASSESLASSYNEQFF,TGTGCCAGCAGCGAGAGCCTAGCGAGCTCCTACAATGAGCAGTTCTTC
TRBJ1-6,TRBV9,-,CASSVVGWEWFSPLHF,TGTGCCAGCAGCGTAGTTGGGTGGGAATGGTTTTCACCCCTCCACTTT
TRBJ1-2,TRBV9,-,CASFGIYGYTF,TGTGCCAGCTTCGGGATCTATGGCTACACCTTC
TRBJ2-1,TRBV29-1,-,CSVARTWAPTDEQFF,TGCAGCGTTGCCCGGACCTGGGCCCCTACGGATGAGCAGTTCTTC